Each of the 18 T cell receptor beta chains below was sequenced from the same sample in a study of OX40 agonist ivuxolimab in advanced cancers. Some clones are missing from TCRdb's copy, which holds only in-frame ones; the method was immunoSEQ multiplex PCR. This sample has 34,000 or so clones, with roughly 80% found just once. Material: CD4+ or CD8+ T cells sorted from blood, obtained in a trial of the OX40 agonist ivuxolimab. The receptors stem from an adult with an advanced solid tumor such as melanoma, head and neck, liver or kidney cancer.

The chain has TRBV28 and TRBJ1-5; 7 bases align to TRBD1. The germline gives CDR1 MDHEN, CDR2 SYDVKM. The CDR3 is made up of 14 amino acids. The V segment lost 6 bases and the J segment 7 bases; nucleotides outside the gene matches: 9. CDR3 amino acids: CASRPGGAGQPQHF. CDR3 in DNA: TGTGCCAGCAGGCCAGGGGGAGCGGGGCAGCCCCAGCATTTT.

This clone was seen more than once but under ten times. The rearrangement joins TRBV6-5 to TRBJ2-7, with D possibly being TRBD1 (6 bases). The germline gives CDR1 MNHEY, CDR2 SVGAGI. The CDR3 contains 15 residues. The V and J ends lost 0 bases and 3 bases respectively, with 12 bases between them. This CDR3 reads CASSYSPPGDYEQYF. The CDR3 DNA reads as TGTGCCAGCAGTTACTCCCCCCCAGGGGACTACGAGCAGTACTTC.

The gene calls are TRBV6-4 and TRBJ2-1, with TRBD2 matching 8 bases. Unmatched junction bases numbered 1, after V lost 3 bases and J lost 3 bases. The CDR3 is 14 residues long. Per germline, CDR1 MRHNA and CDR2 SNTAGT. CDR3 coding DNA: TGTGCCAGCAGTGAAGCGGGGGACTACAATGAGCAGTTCTTC. Protein: CASSEAGDYNEQFF.

The genes are TRBV4-1 and TRBJ2-7; D remains unclear. Germline lookup yields CDR1 MGHRA and CDR2 YSYEKL. The CDR3 extends over 15 amino acids. V lost 0 bases to trimming and J lost 0 bases, with 9 bases between them. CDR3 sequence: CASSQESDSSYEQYF. CDR3 nucleotides: TGCGCCAGCAGCCAAGAATCAGACTCCTCCTACGAGCAGTACTTC.

The V call is TRBV11-3, the J call TRBJ2-7; TRBD2 is a possible D gene (6 bases). Per germline, CDR1 SGHNT and CDR2 YENEEA. The ends were cut back, 1 base at V and 1 base at J, with 11 bases in the middle. This CDR3 is 15 amino acids long. In DNA form, the CDR3 reads TGTGCCAGCAGCTTAGTTTCCAGCGGGTCCTACGAGCAGTACTTC. It translates to CASSLVSSGSYEQYF.

The count of this clone is one. The J gene is TRBJ1-2, the V gene TRBV5-8, with D possibly TRBD1 on 5 matching bases. The CDR3 totals 14 residues. Trimming left V 4 bases short and J 7 bases short, with 17 bases between. Germline V gene data show CDR1 as SGHTS and CDR2 as YDEGEE. The CDR3 is CASSPRQSWGGYTF. The CDR3 bases are TGTGCCAGCAGCCCAAGACAGTCATGGGGTGGCTACACCTTC.

The V gene is TRBV10-3, the J gene TRBJ1-1; 7 nucleotides agree with TRBD1. The V gene's germline CDR1 is ENHRY and CDR2 SYGVKD. Trimming took 9 bases from V and 2 from J; bases not matched to a gene: 9. The length of the CDR3 is 14 residues. CDR3 DNA sequence: TGTGCCATTAGGGAGGGGGCGCTTAACACTGAAGCTTTCTTT. Protein sequence: CAIREGALNTEAFF.

The chain combines TRBV10-3 with TRBJ2-7; tentatively, D is TRBD1 (6 bases). The CDR3 sequence is 11 residues long. V lost 0 bases, J lost 12 bases, and 9 bases lay in between. CDR1 and CDR2 (germline): ENHRY, SYGVKD. For the CDR3, the DNA is TGTGCCATCAGTGAGTCGGGACAAGGGTACTTC. It encodes CAISESGQGYF.

The CDR3 coding sequence is TGTGCCAGCAGTGTACCTACAGGGGGAATAGTGGGGACTGAAGCTTTCTTT. Protein sequence: CASSVPTGGIVGTEAFF. The genes are TRBV28 and TRBJ1-1, with 8 bases fitting TRBD1. In germline, CDR1 is MDHEN, CDR2 SYDVKM. CDR3 length equals 17 residues. The J segment lost 5 bases and the V segment lost 5 bases, leaving 16 bases of the junction unmatched.

The CDR3 nucleotides are TGTGCCAGTCGTGAGGGGGCCGACTATGGCTACACCTTC. Encoded protein: CASREGADYGYTF. The chain carries TRBV6-6 and TRBJ1-2; 7 bases line up with TRBD1. The CDR3 consists of 13 residues. The germline V gene encodes CDR1 MNHNY and CDR2 SVGAGI (reference sequence). V lost 9 bases, J lost 3 bases, and 7 bases stayed unmatched.

The chain is built from TRBV7-8 and TRBJ2-5, with D possibly being TRBD2 (5 bases). Between the trimmed V and J ends, which lost 3 bases and 5 bases, there was a span of 13 bases. This CDR3 contains 14 residues. From germline, CDR1 is SGHVS and CDR2 FQNEAQ. In DNA form, the CDR3 reads TGTGCCAGCAGCTTTGGGGTAGCGTTGGAGACCCAGTACTTC. It specifies CASSFGVALETQYF. Full variable domain (rest looked up from reference TRBV7-8 and TRBJ2-5): GAGVSQSPRYKVAKRGQDVALRCDPISGHVSLFWYQQALGQGPEFLTYFQNEAQLDKSGLPSDRFFAERPEGSVSTLKIQRTQQEDSAVYLCASSFGVALETQYFGPGTRLLVL.

The rearrangement joins TRBV27 to TRBJ2-7, with a possible D match to TRBD1 (6 bases). Deletions cut 5 bases from V and 2 bases from J, with 13 bases between. The CDR3 has 14 residues. The germline gives CDR1 MNHEY, CDR2 SMNVEV (reference sequence). CDR3: CASSPSDRTYEQYF. For the CDR3, the DNA is TGTGCCAGCAGTCCCAGCGACAGGACCTACGAGCAGTACTTC.

J is TRBJ2-2 and V is TRBV29-1; D may be TRBD1 (6 bases). The CDR3 sequence is 17 residues long. The V end lost 0 bases, the J end lost 0 bases, and 14 bases lay between the germline ends. Germline CDR1 and CDR2: SQVTM and ANQGSEA. CDR3: CSVEDPGRGTNTGELFF. The DNA of the CDR3 is TGCAGCGTTGAAGATCCGGGCAGGGGCACGAACACCGGGGAGCTGTTTTTT.

The CDR3 region has the DNA TGTGCCAGTAGTATCGTTAGCGGGGTCGGCACAGATACGCAGTATTTT. It specifies CASSIVSGVGTDTQYF. This rearrangement joins TRBV19 to TRBJ2-3; 8 positions agree with TRBD2. CDR3 length: 16 amino acids. The V segment lost 3 bases and the J segment 1 base; nucleotides outside the gene matches: 6. Germline V CDR1 and CDR2: LNHDA, SQIVND (reference sequence).

The chain employs TRBV7-9 and TRBJ1-2; D unclear. Per the germline V gene, CDR1 is SEHNR and CDR2 is FQNEAQ (reference sequence). The CDR3 covers 12 residues. V shed 1 base and J shed 2 bases, with 2 bases lying between them. CDR3 amino acids: CASSLGNYGYTF. In DNA form, the CDR3 reads TGTGCCAGCAGCTTAGGGAACTATGGCTACACCTTC.

The chain recombines TRBV10-3 with TRBJ1-2; the D gene is possibly TRBD1 (5 bases). CDR3 length equals 14 residues. The V and J ends lost 10 bases and 5 bases respectively, with 20 bases between them. Germline CDR1 and CDR2: ENHRY and SYGVKD. The CDR3 DNA reads as TGTGCCACCAAATCCGGAGGGGTCGAGTATGGCTACACCTTC. It encodes CATKSGGVEYGYTF.

V is TRBV27 and J is TRBJ2-6; 7 bases map to TRBD1. V was clipped by 4 bases and J by 0 bases; unmatched bases: 6. Germline values: CDR1 MNHEY, CDR2 SMNVEV (reference sequence). The CDR3 has 17 amino acids. DNA of the CDR3: TGTGCCAGCAGTTACCGGGACAGACACTCTGGGGCCAACGTCCTGACTTTC. Protein sequence: CASSYRDRHSGANVLTF.

CDR3 nucleotide sequence: TGTGCCAGCAGCGTTGAGGCTGGGATTTGGGAGACCCAGTACTTC. Translated, it gives CASSVEAGIWETQYF. The chain carries TRBV9 and TRBJ2-5; no clear D gene. Germline CDR1 and CDR2: SGDLS and YYNGEE. V gave up 2 bases and J gave up 5 bases, with 16 bases separating them. The length of the CDR3 is 15 residues.